This entry features one T cell receptor (beta chain) sequence. The antigen is unknown. Using immunoSEQ multiplex PCR, the repertoire was profiled, and TCRdb retains in-frame clones only, with some absent. The sample has fewer than 65,000 clones; about 89% are singletons. V shed 3 bases and J shed 11 bases, with 24 bases lying between them. CDR3 length: 15 residues. Germline V CDR1 and CDR2: DFQATT, SNEGSKA (reference sequence). The data derive from a study of T cell responses to AZD1222 COVID-19 vaccine. Study-wide findings and caveats: Distributed over spike, vaccine-associated CD4 TCRs predominated at 160-218 and 743-854.

The sample consisted of peripheral blood, taken 28 days after the second AZD1222 dose. The sequence derives from an adult who received the AZD1222 COVID-19 vaccine. The J gene is TRBJ2-3, the V gene TRBV20-1; the D gene could be TRBD1 or TRBD2 (5 bases each). The CDR3 loop reads CSASGLFAGATEQYF. The CDR3, as DNA: TGCAGTGCTAGTGGTCTCTTCGCCGGGGCTACTGAGCAGTATTTT.